This entry lists 4 T cell receptor beta chains sequenced from one sample in a study of spatial heterogeneity in lung cancer. In TCRdb, the 5' RACE reads were re-called with MiXCR into one record per CDR3 protein. This table holds around 23,000 distinct CDR3 sequences, less than 3.5% found once. Time point noted: sample taken at primary tumor resection. Sequencing was performed on whole RNA extracted from tumor and nontumor lung tissue, or from frozen PBMC, and the material was left unsorted. The sample in question was PBMCs, obtained at surgery. Receptor source: a female donor with early-stage non-small cell lung cancer.

This clonotype was found many times. The J gene is TRBJ2-5, the V gene TRBV2; no firm D call. CDR1 is SNHLY and CDR2 is FYNNEI in the germline V gene. Between the trimmed V and J ends, which lost 4 bases and 0 bases, there was a span of 15 bases. The CDR3 runs 16 residues. CDR3 residues: CASSGEQHLYQETQYF. DNA for the CDR3: TGTGCCAGCAGTGGCGAGCAACACCTATACCAAGAGACCCAGTACTTC. The variable domain in full, completed from reference TRBV2 and TRBJ2-5, reads EPEVTQTPSHQVTQMGQEVILRCVPISNHLYFYWYRQILGQKVEFLVSFYNNEISEKSEIFDDQFSVERPDGSNFTLKIRSTKLEDSAMYFCASSGEQHLYQETQYFGPGTRLLVL.

This clonotype was recorded many times. The chain links TRBV5-1 to TRBJ2-7; perhaps TRBD1 as D (6 bases). The germline CDR1 and CDR2 sequences are SGHRS and YFSETQ. Trimming took 4 bases from V and 4 from J, leaving 15 bases between them. The CDR3 totals 14 residues. CDR3 loop: CASSPRTAIYEQYF. The CDR3 DNA follows: TGCGCCAGCAGCCCGCGGACAGCTATATACGAGCAGTACTTC.

This clonotype was counted at least ten times. This chain connects TRBV12-3 or TRBV12-4 to TRBJ2-3, with 8 bases identical to TRBD1. CDR3 length: 14 amino acids. J gave up 2 bases and V 6 bases, and 4 bases lay outside the gene matches. The CDR3 spells CASRLTGATDTQYF. CDR3 nucleotide sequence: TGTGCCAGCAGATTGACAGGGGCCACAGATACGCAGTATTTT.

This clonotype is labeled medium-sized. V gene TRBV10-3 combines with J gene TRBJ2-3; D uncertain. Germline V gives CDR1 ENHRY, CDR2 SYGVKD. This CDR3 contains 14 residues. V was trimmed by 5 bases and J by 0 bases, leaving 9 bases between them. CDR3 region: CAISQPTSTDTQYF. CDR3 coding DNA: TGTGCCATCAGTCAGCCGACTAGCACAGATACGCAGTATTTT.